This is a list of T cell receptor beta chains from one sample in a study of blood T cell repertoires in COVID-19. The assay was immunoSEQ multiplex PCR, and TCRdb's table has in-frame clones only and misses some. The sample yields more than 95,000 clones, around three quarters seen once. Sequenced sample: peripheral blood. All receptors derive from a man in his 70s with acute or convalescent COVID-19. Each CDR3 is given with its conserved first and last residue. D genes are given only for firm matches. Rows may omit the clone size; those that give it use once, few, many or a size class.

j_call v_call d_call clone_size cdr3_length cdr3_nt cdr3_aa
TRBJ2-3 TRBV5-1 TRBD1 . 16 TGCGCCAGCAGCTATGGACAGGGAAGGATGGCAGATACGCAGTATTTT CASSYGQGRMADTQYF
TRBJ1-1 TRBV30 . . 16 TGTGCCTGGAGCTTAATGGTGGCAGGAGGGAACACTGAAGCTTTCTTT CAWSLMVAGGNTEAFF
TRBJ1-6 TRBV18 TRBD1 . 15 TGTGCCAGCTCACCAGGGACAGGGCAGAATTCACCCCTCCACTTT CASSPGTGQNSPLHF
TRBJ2-4 TRBV7-9 . . 17 TGTGCCAGCAGCCCCCGGCTAGCGTATTCGGGCCAAAACATTCAGTACTTC CASSPRLAYSGQNIQYF
TRBJ2-7 TRBV7-2 . . 14 TGTGCCAGCAGCTTAGGAGCGACCTCCTACGAGCAGTACTTC CASSLGATSYEQYF
TRBJ2-7 TRBV12-5 . . 15 TGTGCTAGTGATGGAGGGGGACTATCGTCCTACGAGCAGTACTTC CASDGGGLSSYEQYF
TRBJ2-6 TRBV30 TRBD1 . 17 TGTGCCTGGAGCCGGGACAGGACCCGTTCTGGGGCCAACGTCCTGACTTTC CAWSRDRTRSGANVLTF
TRBJ2-7 TRBV5-1 TRBD1 . 16 TGCGCCAGCAGCTTGGGCGGACAGGATATATCCTACGAGCAGTACTTC CASSLGGQDISYEQYF
TRBJ1-5 TRBV6-5 . . 15 TGTGCCAGCAGTTACGGGGCCGGCGGTAATCAGCCCCAGCATTTT CASSYGAGGNQPQHF
TRBJ2-3 TRBV28 TRBD2 . 16 TGTGCCAGCAACCCGCCCGGCGGGAGGGCCATAGATACGCAGTATTTT CASNPPGGRAIDTQYF
TRBJ2-2 TRBV18 TRBD1 . 15 TGTGCCAGCTCAGAGGACAGGGGCGGAACCGGGGAGCTGTTTTTT CASSEDRGGTGELFF
TRBJ2-3 TRBV6-4 TRBD2 . 15 TGTGCCAGCAGTTCCTTAGCGGGGACGGGCCATACGCAGTATTTT CASSSLAGTGHTQYF
TRBJ2-1 TRBV19 TRBD2 . 14 TGTGCCAGCCGGACTAGCGGGAACTACAATGAGCAGTTCTTC CASRTSGNYNEQFF
TRBJ2-1 TRBV19 . . 14 TGTGCCAGTAGTATAGATAGAGGGCGTAATGAGCAGTTCTTC CASSIDRGRNEQFF
TRBJ2-2 TRBV2 TRBD1 few 16 TGTGCCAGCAGTCGACGGACAGGGTTGAACACCGGGGAGCTGTTTTTT CASSRRTGLNTGELFF
TRBJ1-5 TRBV7-8 . . 14 TGTGCCAGCAGCTTAGTTCAGGCCAATCAGCCCCAGCATTTT CASSLVQANQPQHF
TRBJ2-7 TRBV25-1 TRBD2 few 14 TGTGCCAGCAGTGATAGCGGGGTCTCCTACGAGCAGTACTTC CASSDSGVSYEQYF
TRBJ2-5 TRBV3-1/TRBV3-2 TRBD1 . 15 TGTGCCAGCAGCCGTACCGGGACAGGGGGAGAGACCCAGTACTTC CASSRTGTGGETQYF
TRBJ2-7 TRBV6-2/TRBV6-3 . . 18 TGTGCCAGCAGTTACTCGATAGTTGGGACACCTCCCTCCTACGAGCAGTACTTC CASSYSIVGTPPSYEQYF
TRBJ1-4 TRBV3-1/TRBV3-2 . once 11 TGTGCCAGCAGCCAGGCCGGGGTGCTGTTTTTT CASSQAGVLFF
TRBJ1-1 TRBV6-1 TRBD1 . 16 TGTGCCAGCAGTCAAGTTTCCGGGACAGGCTACACTGAAGCTTTCTTT CASSQVSGTGYTEAFF
TRBJ2-7 TRBV27 TRBD1 . 14 TGTGCCAGCAGGGTGGGGACAGGGGTCTACGAGCAGTACTTC CASRVGTGVYEQYF
TRBJ2-7 TRBV10-3 TRBD1 . 14 TGTGCCATCAGTGACGGACAGGGGTCCTACGAGCAGTACTTC CAISDGQGSYEQYF
TRBJ1-2 TRBV9 TRBD1 . 15 TGTGCCAGCAGTGAGCAAACAGGGGAATTGGATGGCTACACCTTC CASSEQTGELDGYTF
TRBJ1-4 TRBV5-1 TRBD1 . 18 TGCGCCAGCTCCTCGTCACTGGGACAGCCAGGCCCCTGGCGTGGGCTGTTTTTT CASSSSLGQPGPWRGLFF
TRBJ2-3 TRBV11-2 TRBD2 . 19 TGTGCCAGCAGCCTACGTTCCGGGACTAGCGGAGCGAGCACAGATACGCAGTATTTT CASSLRSGTSGASTDTQYF
TRBJ2-1 TRBV7-9 TRBD2 . 15 TGTGCCAGCAGCTTAAGGACTAGCGGTAACAATGAGCAGTTCTTC CASSLRTSGNNEQFF
TRBJ1-2 TRBV25-1 TRBD1 . 13 TGTGCCAGCAGTGAAACAGGGGATTATGGCTACACCTTC CASSETGDYGYTF
TRBJ1-1 TRBV7-9 . few 13 TGTGCCAGCAGCTTATACATTAACACTGAAGCTTTCTTT CASSLYINTEAFF
TRBJ1-5 TRBV4-2 . . 15 TGTGCCAGCAGCCAAGTAGGAGACGAGCAAGGGCCCCAGCATTTT CASSQVGDEQGPQHF
TRBJ2-2 TRBV5-1 . many 16 TGCGCCAGCAGCTTCGTCGCGGGGTCGAACACCGGGGAGCTGTTTTTT CASSFVAGSNTGELFF
TRBJ1-2 TRBV7-2 TRBD1 few 14 TGTGCCAGCAGCTTACAACAGGGGAACTATGGCTACACCTTC CASSLQQGNYGYTF
TRBJ1-2 TRBV2 . . 14 TGTGCCAGCAGTGAAATGACAGCTTACTATGGCTACACCTTC CASSEMTAYYGYTF
TRBJ2-2 TRBV2 TRBD1 few 16 TGTGCCAGCAGGGGCCAAGACAGGGTGAACACCGGGGAGCTGTTTTTT CASRGQDRVNTGELFF
TRBJ1-1 TRBV18 TRBD1 . 16 TGTGCCAGCTCACCACAAGGGACAGGGGTGAGGACTGAAGCTTTCTTT CASSPQGTGVRTEAFF
TRBJ2-3 TRBV5-4 . . 16 TGTGCCAGCAGCTTGGCGTCTAGTAGCCGCACAGATACGCAGTATTTT CASSLASSSRTDTQYF
TRBJ1-6 TRBV5-4 TRBD1 . 15 TGTGCCAGCAGCTCTCGGGACAGGGGCTATTCACCCCTCCACTTT CASSSRDRGYSPLHF
TRBJ1-2 TRBV27 . . 14 TGTGCCAGCAGTCGAACGACTCCAAACTATGGCTACACCTTC CASSRTTPNYGYTF
TRBJ2-5 TRBV3-1/TRBV3-2 . . 14 TGTGCCAGCAGCCAAGGGGGCCGGGCGGAGACCCAGTACTTC CASSQGGRAETQYF
TRBJ2-1 TRBV2 . . 11 TGTGCCAGCAGTGAACTAGCGCCGCAGTTCTTC CASSELAPQFF
TRBJ2-7 TRBV4-2 TRBD1 . 15 TGTGCCAGCAGCCAACCAGGGGGAAGCTCCTACGAGCAGTACTTC CASSQPGGSSYEQYF
TRBJ2-1 TRBV6-4 . once 15 TGTGCCAGCAGCCAGGGGTGGGGTGCCTACAATGAGCAGTTCTTC CASSQGWGAYNEQFF
TRBJ1-1 TRBV11-3 . . 13 TGTGCCAGCAGCGCAACAGGGTCCACTGAAGCTTTCTTT CASSATGSTEAFF
TRBJ1-4 TRBV18 . . 15 TGTGCCAGCTCACCACCGTGGCCAGGGGATGAAAAACTGTTTTTT CASSPPWPGDEKLFF